This TCR beta chain was sequenced for a study of T cells in Graves' hyperthyroidism and ophthalmopathy. Notes on the study in general: The model foresaw ophthalmopathy a median around 6.8 months prior to onset.

As regards this clonotype: Its specificity is not known.

Germline trimming cut 6 bases from V and 4 bases from J; bases unmatched to any gene: 8. This CDR3 has 15 amino acids. CDR1 and CDR2 from the germline V gene are MNHEY and SVGEGT. Exclusion followed for patients with uncontrolled infection, other autoimmune disease, pregnancy or lactation. Amplification yielded TCR beta CDR3 regions, with RNA transcripts as the source. HTBI primers drove first-round RT-PCR of the TCR CDR3. TCRdb recomputed calls from the multiplex PCR reads with MiXCR, one row per CDR3 protein. The sample includes over 200,000 distinct CDR3 sequences, 15% to 20% seen only once; the top ten take roughly 44%.

The gene calls are TRBV6-2 or TRBV6-3 and TRBJ1-1; 10 bases agree with TRBD1. Sequencing was performed on blood. The TCR originated in a man in his forties with Graves' hyperthyroidism. The CDR3 region is CASRRPGTGATEAFF. DNA of the CDR3: TGTGCCAGCAGACGTCCCGGGACAGGGGCCACTGAAGCTTTCTTT.